This T cell receptor beta chain stems from a study of blood T cell repertoires in COVID-19. Study at large: PBMCs, B-cell-depleted T cells, or T cells were the source of the cDNA or gDNA that made up the material.

The table came from immunoSEQ multiplex PCR; TCRdb's copy has only in-frame clones and leaves some out. The sample holds approximately 300,000 clones, 80% to 90% seen once. The CDR3 is 15 residues long. CDR1 is SGHNT and CDR2 is YENEEA in the germline V gene. Trimming removed 5 bases at V and 0 bases at J, with 13 bases between. Sequencing was performed on peripheral blood. The sequence was collected from a man aged 50 to 60 with active or convalescent COVID-19. V and J are TRBV11-3 and TRBJ1-1; TRBD1 might be the D (6 bases). CDR3 in DNA: TGTGCCAGCAGCCAGGGGATTTTTATGAACACTGAAGCTTTCTTT. Protein: CASSQGIFMNTEAFF.